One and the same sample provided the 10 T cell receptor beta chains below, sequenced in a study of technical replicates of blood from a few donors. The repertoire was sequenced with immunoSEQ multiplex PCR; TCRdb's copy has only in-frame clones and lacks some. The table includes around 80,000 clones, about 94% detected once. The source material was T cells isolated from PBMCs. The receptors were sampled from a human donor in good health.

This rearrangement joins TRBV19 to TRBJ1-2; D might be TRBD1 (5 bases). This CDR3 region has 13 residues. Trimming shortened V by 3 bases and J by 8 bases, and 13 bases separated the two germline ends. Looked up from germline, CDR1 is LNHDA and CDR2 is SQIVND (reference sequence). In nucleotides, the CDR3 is TGTGCCAGTAGTATTACGCGGGGGAGAGGCTACACCTTC. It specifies CASSITRGRGYTF.

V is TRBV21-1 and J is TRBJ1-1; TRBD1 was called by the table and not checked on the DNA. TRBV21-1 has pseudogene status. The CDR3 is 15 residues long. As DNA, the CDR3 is TGTGCCAGCAGCAAAGACAGGGTAGGAAACACTGAAGCTTTCTTT. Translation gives CASSKDRVGNTEAFF.

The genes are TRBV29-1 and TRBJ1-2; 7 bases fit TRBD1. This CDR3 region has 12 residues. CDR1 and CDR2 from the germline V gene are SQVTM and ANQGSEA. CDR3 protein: CRRQGSNYGYTF. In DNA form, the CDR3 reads TGCAGAAGACAGGGATCCAACTATGGCTACACCTTC.

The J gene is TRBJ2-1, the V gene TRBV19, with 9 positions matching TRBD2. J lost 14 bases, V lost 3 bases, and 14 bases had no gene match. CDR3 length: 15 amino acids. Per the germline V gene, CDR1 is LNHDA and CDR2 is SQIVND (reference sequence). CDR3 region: CASSIRNSGRVREFF. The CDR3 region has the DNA TGTGCCAGTAGTATTCGGAATAGCGGGAGAGTAAGGGAGTTCTTC.

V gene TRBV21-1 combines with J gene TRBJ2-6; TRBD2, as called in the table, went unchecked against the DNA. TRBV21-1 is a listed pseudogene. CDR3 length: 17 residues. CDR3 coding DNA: TGTGCCAGCAGCAAAATAAGCGGGAGTTATGGGGCCAACGTCCTGACTTTC. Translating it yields CASSKISGSYGANVLTF.

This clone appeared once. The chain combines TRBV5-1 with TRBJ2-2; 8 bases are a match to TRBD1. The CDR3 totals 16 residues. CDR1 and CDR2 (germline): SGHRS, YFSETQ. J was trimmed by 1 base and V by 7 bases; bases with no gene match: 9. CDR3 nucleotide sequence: TGCGCCAGCCGGCTCCGGGACAGGTGGAACACCGGGGAGCTGTTTTTT. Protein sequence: CASRLRDRWNTGELFF.

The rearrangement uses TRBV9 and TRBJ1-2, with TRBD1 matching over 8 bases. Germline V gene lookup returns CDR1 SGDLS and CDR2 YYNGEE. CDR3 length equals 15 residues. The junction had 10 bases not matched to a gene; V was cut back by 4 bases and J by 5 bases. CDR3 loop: CASSTHDRGGYGYTF. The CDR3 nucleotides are TGTGCCAGCAGCACCCACGACAGGGGAGGTTATGGCTACACCTTC.

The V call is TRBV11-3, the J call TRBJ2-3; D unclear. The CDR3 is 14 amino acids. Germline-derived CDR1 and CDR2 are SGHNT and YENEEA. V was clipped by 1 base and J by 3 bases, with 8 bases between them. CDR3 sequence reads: CASSLAELTDTQYF. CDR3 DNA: TGTGCCAGCAGCTTAGCAGAATTAACAGATACGCAGTATTTT.

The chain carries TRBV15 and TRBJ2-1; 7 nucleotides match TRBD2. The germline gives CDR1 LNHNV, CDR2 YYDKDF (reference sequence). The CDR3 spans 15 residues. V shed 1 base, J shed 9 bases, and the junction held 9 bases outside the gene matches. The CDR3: CATSRGGGSLGEQFF. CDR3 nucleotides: TGTGCCACCAGCAGAGGGGGCGGGAGTCTCGGTGAGCAGTTCTTC.

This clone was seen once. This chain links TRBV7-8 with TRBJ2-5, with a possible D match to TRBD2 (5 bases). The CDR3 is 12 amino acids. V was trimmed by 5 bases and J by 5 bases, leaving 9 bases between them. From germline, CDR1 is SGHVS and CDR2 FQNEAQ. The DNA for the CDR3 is TGTGCCAGCAGCCTCCCTAGCGAGACCCAGTACTTC. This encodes CASSLPSETQYF. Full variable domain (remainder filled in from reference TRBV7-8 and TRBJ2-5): GAGVSQSPRYKVAKRGQDVALRCDPISGHVSLFWYQQALGQGPEFLTYFQNEAQLDKSGLPSDRFFAERPEGSVSTLKIQRTQQEDSAVYLCASSLPSETQYFGPGTRLLVL.